The 6 T cell receptor beta chains listed next were all sequenced from one sample in a study of breast tumors, draining lymph nodes, adjacent tissues. In TCRdb, the multiplex PCR reads were re-called with MiXCR into one record per CDR3 protein. The sample holds tens of thousands of distinct CDR3 sequences, roughly 36% seen once. Sequencing was carried out using breast tumor tissue. The receptors were gathered from a female donor with breast cancer. Some clones in this sample may be carry-over from other donors' samples.

The CDR3: CASSRTSGRYEQFF. CDR3 coding DNA: TGTGCCAGCAGCAGGACTAGCGGGAGGTATGAGCAGTTCTTC. The chain has TRBV5-6 and TRBJ2-1; TRBD2 matches at 14 bases. V lost 4 bases, J lost 8 bases, and 2 bases stayed unmatched. The CDR3 extends over 14 amino acids. From germline, CDR1 is SGHDT and CDR2 YYEEEE.

The CDR3 coding sequence is TGTGCCAGCAGCGGATCGGGGGGCGCGGAGACCCAGTACTTC. Its protein is CASSGSGGAETQYF. The V gene is TRBV9, the J gene TRBJ2-5; TRBD2 is a possible D gene (7 bases). The CDR3 contains 14 residues. The V end lost 3 bases, the J end lost 5 bases, and 14 bases lay between the germline ends. Germline V gene sequence: CDR1 SGDLS, CDR2 YYNGEE.

As for this clonotype: A single base separates this from a much larger clone, so it may be a read error. This chain joins TRBV28 and TRBJ2-7; no firm D call. This CDR3 contains 13 residues. V was trimmed by 5 bases and J by 6 bases, leaving 14 bases between them. Germline CDR1 and CDR2: MDHEN and SYDVKM. Here the CDR3 DNA reads TGTGCCAGCAGTGAAGACAAGCCCTGCGAGCAGTACTTC. This translates into CASSEDKPCEQYF.

The sample holds many counts of this clonotype. J is TRBJ2-1 and V is TRBV6-5, with TRBD2 identical over 7 bases. V gave up 2 bases and J gave up 9 bases; unmatched junction bases: 7. This CDR3 comprises 14 residues. Germline CDR1 and CDR2: MNHEY and SVGAGI. This CDR3 reads CASSYGLAAGEQFF. CDR3 nucleotide sequence: TGTGCCAGCAGTTACGGTCTAGCGGCGGGTGAGCAGTTCTTC.

This clonotype appeared many times. The V call is TRBV4-3, the J call TRBJ2-2; D may correspond to TRBD1 or TRBD2 (6 bases each). Germline CDR1 LGHNA, CDR2 YSLEER. Trimming took off 0 bases at V and 5 bases at J, with 16 bases between the two ends. The CDR3 totals 17 residues. CDR3 DNA sequence: TGCGCCAGCAGCCAAGATCAGGGAACAGGGAGGACCGGGGAGCTGTTTTTT. Residues: CASSQDQGTGRTGELFF.

Regarding this clonotype: With a much larger clone just one base away, this may be a read error. The chain joins TRBV7-2 to TRBJ1-2, with 11 bases fitting TRBD1. Germline V gene sequence: CDR1 SGHTA, CDR2 FQGNSA. This CDR3 is built from 14 residues. Trimming at V came to 8 bases and at J to 4 bases, leaving 6 bases not matched to a gene. The CDR3 DNA follows: TGTGCCAGCGGCACCGGGACAGGGGGCTATGGCTACACCTTC. Translated: CASGTGTGGYGYTF.